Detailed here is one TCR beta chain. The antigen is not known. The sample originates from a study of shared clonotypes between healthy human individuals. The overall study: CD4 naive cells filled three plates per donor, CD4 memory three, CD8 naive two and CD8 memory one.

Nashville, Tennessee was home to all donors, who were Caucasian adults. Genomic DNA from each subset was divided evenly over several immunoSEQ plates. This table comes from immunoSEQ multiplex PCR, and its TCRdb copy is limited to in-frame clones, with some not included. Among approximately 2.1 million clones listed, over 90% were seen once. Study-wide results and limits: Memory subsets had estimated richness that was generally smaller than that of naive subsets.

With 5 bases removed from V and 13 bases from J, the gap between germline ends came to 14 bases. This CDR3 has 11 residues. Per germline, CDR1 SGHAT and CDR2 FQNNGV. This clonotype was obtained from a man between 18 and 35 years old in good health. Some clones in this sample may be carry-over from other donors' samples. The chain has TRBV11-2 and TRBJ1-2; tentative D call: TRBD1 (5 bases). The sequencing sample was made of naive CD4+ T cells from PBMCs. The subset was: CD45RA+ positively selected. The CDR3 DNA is TGTGCCAGCAGCCTAGGGTCTCAGGGCACCTTC. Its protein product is CASSLGSQGTF.